A selection of T cell receptor beta chains follows, all from one sample in a study of T-cell memory formation after mild COVID-19. TCRdb re-called the 5' RACE reads through MiXCR, storing one row per CDR3 protein. The table lists approximately 480,000 distinct CDR3 sequences, 15% to 20% of them singletons, with 10% to 15% in the top ten. Sample: PBMCs or a T cell subset sorted from them (not recorded which). These TCRs come from an adult woman who had mild COVID-19 (a few samples of this study predate the infection). Cell type and time point are not known. Both conserved end residues are part of each CDR3. The D gene is left open where the match is weak. Not all rows give a size; the values are once, few, many and, for expanded clones, a class.

>TRBV2|NA|NA|TRBJ2-3
CASRLAGNLGDTQYF
TGTGCCAGCAGGCTGGCCGGGAATCTGGGCGATACGCAGTATTTT
>TRBV5-4|NA|TRBD1|TRBJ1-2
CASSIQGFSASGYTF
TGTGCCAGCAGCATACAGGGGTTTTCGGCGAGTGGCTACACCTTC
>TRBV7-9|few|NA|TRBJ2-1
CASSLAGTLVINEQFF
TGTGCCAGCAGCTTAGCCGGGACACTAGTTATCAATGAGCAGTTCTTC
>TRBV5-1|few|NA|TRBJ2-3
CASSASGWLDTQYF
TGCGCCAGCAGCGCTTCGGGATGGCTGGATACGCAGTATTTT
>TRBV20-1|few|NA|TRBJ1-1
CSARVTAGNTEAFF
TGCAGTGCTAGAGTCACAGCTGGGAACACTGAAGCTTTCTTT
>TRBV3-1|NA|TRBD1|TRBJ1-1
CASRTGAGAEAFF
TGTGCCAGCCGGACAGGGGCCGGGGCTGAAGCTTTCTTT
>TRBV27|NA|TRBD2|TRBJ2-1
CASSITSGRAYNEQFF
TGTGCCAGCAGTATAACCAGCGGGAGGGCCTACAATGAGCAGTTCTTC
>TRBV3-1|NA|NA|TRBJ2-7
CASSRGPDEQYF
TGTGCCAGCAGCCGAGGCCCCGACGAGCAGTACTTC
>TRBV7-9|NA|NA|TRBJ2-5
CASSSNTGGTEETQYF
TGTGCCAGCAGCTCAAATACAGGAGGTACGGAAGAGACCCAGTACTTC
>TRBV20-1|few|TRBD2|TRBJ2-4
CSAIKAGGLRLNIQYF
TGCAGTGCTATCAAAGCGGGGGGGCTCAGACTCAACATTCAGTACTTC
>TRBV7-2|few|NA|TRBJ2-3
CASSLDGESDTQYF
TGTGCCAGCAGCTTAGATGGAGAATCAGATACGCAGTATTTT
>TRBV9|NA|TRBD1|TRBJ2-5
CASSKLQGAGETQYF
TGTGCCAGCAGCAAGCTCCAGGGGGCAGGAGAGACCCAGTACTTC
>TRBV6-1|NA|NA|TRBJ1-1
CASSSLTWTEAFF
TGTGCCAGCAGTTCATTGACTTGGACTGAAGCTTTCTTT
>TRBV7-8|NA|TRBD1|TRBJ2-2
CASSFGTADGELFF
TGTGCCAGCAGCTTTGGGACAGCGGACGGGGAGCTGTTTTTT
>TRBV4-1|few|NA|TRBJ2-3
CASSQGRLGTADTQYF
TGCGCCAGCAGCCAAGGTCGACTTGGGACTGCAGATACGCAGTATTTT
>TRBV30|NA|NA|TRBJ2-3
CAWSVGTASTDTQYF
TGTGCCTGGAGTGTGGGGACGGCTAGCACAGATACGCAGTATTTT
>TRBV11-2|NA|NA|TRBJ2-7
CASSLDTGGFNEQYF
TGTGCCAGCAGCTTAGACACAGGAGGTTTCAACGAGCAGTACTTC
>TRBV5-6|many|NA|TRBJ1-5
CASSHRGQNQPQHF
TGTGCCAGCAGCCATCGTGGCCAAAATCAGCCCCAGCATTTT
>TRBV5-1|NA|TRBD1|TRBJ2-3
CASGRQGFTDTQYF
TGCGCCAGCGGAAGACAGGGCTTCACAGATACGCAGTATTTT
>TRBV7-7|once|NA|TRBJ2-6
CASSSGATGANVLTF
TGTGCTAGCAGCTCGGGGGCTACTGGGGCCAACGTCCTGACTTTC
>TRBV6-6|NA|TRBD2|TRBJ2-7
CASSEPGLAELGQYF
TGTGCCAGCAGCGAGCCAGGACTAGCGGAGCTCGGGCAGTACTTC
>TRBV7-9|few|TRBD2|TRBJ2-5
CASSAPGGILETQYF
TGTGCCAGCAGCGCACCCGGGGGGATTTTGGAGACCCAGTACTTC
>TRBV6-6|NA|NA|TRBJ2-4
CASSPQGLNIQYF
TGTGCCAGCAGTCCACAGGGTTTGAACATTCAGTACTTC
>TRBV29-1|few|TRBD2|TRBJ2-7
CSVLGTSGHEQYF
TGCAGCGTTTTAGGGACTAGCGGCCACGAGCAGTACTTC
>TRBV2|few|TRBD1|TRBJ2-5
CASTRGRETQYF
TGTGCCAGCACCAGGGGGCGGGAGACCCAGTACTTC
>TRBV12-3/TRBV12-4|many|NA|TRBJ2-3
CASSSDDTQYF
TGTGCCAGCAGTTCCGATGATACGCAGTATTTT
>TRBV7-6|NA|NA|TRBJ2-1
CASSPRGGAREQFF
TGTGCCAGCAGCCCTCGGGGCGGGGCACGTGAGCAGTTCTTC